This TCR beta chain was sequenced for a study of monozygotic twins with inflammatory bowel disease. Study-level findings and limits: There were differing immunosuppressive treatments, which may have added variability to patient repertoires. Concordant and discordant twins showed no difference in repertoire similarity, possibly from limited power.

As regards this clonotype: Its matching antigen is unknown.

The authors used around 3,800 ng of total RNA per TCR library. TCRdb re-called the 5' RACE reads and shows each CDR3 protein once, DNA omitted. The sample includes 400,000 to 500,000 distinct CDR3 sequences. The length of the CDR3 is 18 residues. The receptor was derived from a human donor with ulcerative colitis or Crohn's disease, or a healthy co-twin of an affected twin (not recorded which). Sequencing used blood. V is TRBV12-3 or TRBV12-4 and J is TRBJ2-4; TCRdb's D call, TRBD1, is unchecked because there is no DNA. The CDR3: CASSLGWGVGGGENIQYF.